What follows describes a single T cell receptor beta chain. Its antigen is not known. A deep-level run was used for the assay. TCRdb's table, derived via immunoSEQ multiplex PCR, lists solely in-frame clones and lacks some. This table holds some 1,400,000 clones, 95% to 97% found once. This sample was included in a study of shared clonotypes between healthy human individuals. General study points: Sharing of clonotypes among donors was expected to vary with sequencing depth. The generation probabilities recorded for non-shared clonotypes fell below those of clonotypes shared by all four donors.

V lost 2 bases, J lost 2 bases, and 13 bases lay in between. CDR1 SGHVS and CDR2 FQNEAQ come from the germline V gene. The length of the CDR3 is 16 residues. Sample: naive CD4+ T cells sorted from blood. The subset denotes: CD45RA+ positively selected. This rearrangement joins TRBV7-8 to TRBJ1-5, with a weak D call TRBD1 (6 bases). This TCR came from a man aged 25-45 years in good health. The CDR3 DNA follows: TGTGCCAGCAGCTTAAGCGTCGCAGGGGGCAATCAGCCCCAGCATTTT. This codes for CASSLSVAGGNQPQHF.